This TCR beta chain was recovered during a study of blood T cells in healthy people across ages. To note about this clonotype: Its specificity is not known.

Whole-study findings and limits: Long-lived donors had more naive CD4+ cells and higher diversity than aged donors.

For the second PCR, which ran for about 7 to 11 cycles, a sample-barcoded 5' primer and a J-beta primer mix were used. TCRdb independently ran MiXCR on the 5' RACE reads; one entry per CDR3 protein. The sample has about 1.8 million distinct CDR3 sequences; approximately 50% are singletons. V lost 1 base, J lost 7 bases, and 12 bases stayed unmatched. Germline CDR1 and CDR2: SGHDT and YYEEEE. The CDR3 covers 18 residues. The source is a woman aged 40 to 50 in good health. Sequenced sample: blood. The rearrangement joins TRBV5-6 to TRBJ2-2; 11 bases are a match to TRBD1. The chain's CDR3 is CASSLSPGTGGSYGELFF. CDR3 in DNA: TGTGCCAGCAGCTTGAGTCCCGGGACAGGGGGTTCATACGGGGAGCTGTTTTTT.